The 15 T cell receptor beta chains presented below share a single source sample, sequenced in a study of T-cell reconstitution after alpha-beta-depleted transplantation in children. The TCRbeta library was prepared with unique molecular identifiers. TCRdb analysed the PCR reads with MiXCR anew, one entry per CDR3 protein. The sample lists over 550,000 distinct CDR3 sequences; roughly a tenth were seen once. The material was PBMCs from the stem cell graft donor, obtained from the stem cell graft. These receptors originate from a human donor who donated a stem cell graft to a child with acute myeloid leukemia.

The rearrangement uses TRBV7-3 and TRBJ2-2, with D possibly being TRBD2 (6 bases). Germline CDR1 is SGHTA and CDR2 is FQGTGA. CDR3 size: 16 residues. V lost 0 bases to trimming and J lost 5 bases, with 13 bases between them. CDR3 in DNA: TGTGCCAGCAGCTTAACCCCGGGACTTGAGACCGGGGAGCTGTTTTTT. Its translation is CASSLTPGLETGELFF.

This chain connects TRBV20-1 to TRBJ2-7, with TRBD2 identical over 10 bases. CDR1 is DFQATT and CDR2 is SNEGSKA in the germline V gene (reference sequence). The CDR3 spans 14 residues. Trimming cost V 6 bases and J 1 base; bases outside gene matches: 6. The CDR3 coding sequence is TGCAGTGCCCCTAGCGGGAGCAATTCCTACGAGCAGTACTTC. Translating gives CSAPSGSNSYEQYF.

The chain is built from TRBV5-1 and TRBJ2-5; D unclear. Germline V CDR1 and CDR2: SGHRS, YFSETQ. The CDR3 runs 16 residues. V shed 4 bases and J shed 5 bases, with 21 bases lying between them. The DNA for the CDR3 is TGCGCCAGCAGCCCCTTCCGGCCGGGTTCAAGGGAGACCCAGTACTTC. It codes for CASSPFRPGSRETQYF.

This clonotype was counted between two and nine times. The genes are TRBV12-3 or TRBV12-4 and TRBJ1-5; D may be TRBD1 (5 bases). The CDR3 length is 13 residues. Trimming left V 8 bases short and J 3 bases short, with 11 bases between. For the CDR3, the DNA is TGTGCCAGCGTGGGACTGCCCAATCAGCCCCAGCATTTT. Amino acids: CASVGLPNQPQHF.

V is TRBV27 and J is TRBJ2-3; 16 bases agree with TRBD2. With V trimmed by 7 bases and J by 2 bases, 9 bases remained unmatched. CDR3 length: 18 residues. The germline gives CDR1 MNHEY, CDR2 SMNVEV (reference sequence). The CDR3 here is CASKLGLAGGPTTDTQYF. The CDR3 nucleotides read TGTGCCAGCAAGCTGGGACTAGCGGGAGGGCCAACCACAGATACGCAGTATTTT.

This clonotype has ten or more counts. The chain recombines TRBV20-1 with TRBJ1-1; D might be TRBD1 (5 bases). Germline lookup yields CDR1 DFQATT and CDR2 SNEGSKA (reference sequence). The germline V and J ends were trimmed by 3 bases and 6 bases, with 17 bases remaining between them. The CDR3 has 14 amino acids. The CDR3 region has the DNA TGCAGTGCTAGTTTCGGTCCACAGGAGGCTGAAGCTTTCTTT. This sequence encodes CSASFGPQEAEAFF.

This chain joins TRBV15 and TRBJ2-5; D gene ambiguous. The CDR3 is 13 amino acids. Germline CDR1 reads LNHNV; CDR2 reads YYDKDF (reference sequence). V lost 4 bases to trimming and J lost 1 base, with 7 bases between them. CDR3 bases: TGTGCCACCAGCACATGGGCCCAAGAGACCCAGTACTTC. This translates into CATSTWAQETQYF.

CDR3 region: CASSLVGRGESNQPQHF. The CDR3 DNA reads TGTGCCAGCAGCTTAGTGGGCAGGGGCGAAAGCAATCAGCCCCAGCATTTT. This rearrangement joins TRBV7-8 to TRBJ1-5; the D gene is possibly TRBD1 (6 bases). The V and J ends lost 1 base and 1 base respectively, with 14 bases between them. The germline V gene has CDR1 SGHVS and CDR2 FQNEAQ. This CDR3 has 17 residues.

This clonotype was observed a few times. The V gene is TRBV14, the J gene TRBJ2-1, with D uncertain. This CDR3 has 15 residues. Germline V gene data show CDR1 as SGHDN and CDR2 as FVKESK. Trimming cost V 8 bases and J 0 bases, with 14 bases left between them. The CDR3 DNA reads TGTGCCAGCGGTGGCGCCCTGAGCTCCTACAATGAGCAGTTCTTC. This translates into CASGGALSSYNEQFF.

There are many counts of this clonotype. V is TRBV5-1 and J is TRBJ2-7; TRBD1 agrees at 8 bases. The germline V gene has CDR1 SGHRS and CDR2 YFSETQ. With V trimmed by 4 bases and J by 4 bases, 13 bases remained unmatched. This CDR3 comprises 16 residues. The CDR3: CASSPARGQGVYEQYF. The CDR3 coding sequence is TGCGCCAGCAGCCCGGCACGCGGACAGGGTGTTTACGAGCAGTACTTC.

This clonotype has at least ten counts. The chain joins TRBV20-1 to TRBJ2-4, with D possibly being TRBD2 (6 bases). V lost 4 bases to trimming and J lost 3 bases, with 19 bases between them. Per germline, CDR1 DFQATT and CDR2 SNEGSKA (reference sequence). CDR3 length: 16 residues. CDR3 in DNA: TGCAGTGCTAATTATTTCGGGGGATTGGACAAAAACATTCAGTACTTC. Protein: CSANYFGGLDKNIQYF.

The chain links TRBV30 to TRBJ1-2; D remains ambiguous. Germline V gives CDR1 GTSNPN, CDR2 SVGIG (reference sequence). Trimming took 0 bases from V and 4 from J, leaving 12 bases between them. CDR3 length: 14 amino acids. Here the CDR3 reads CAWSVRSIGYGYTF. Written as DNA, the CDR3 is TGTGCCTGGAGTGTACGCTCGATTGGCTATGGCTACACCTTC.

This clonotype was seen at least ten times. The chain joins TRBV18 to TRBJ2-3; D is uncertain. V lost 5 bases, J lost 4 bases, and 10 bases lay in between. CDR1 is KGHSH, CDR2 LQKENI, per germline. The length of the CDR3 is 13 residues. DNA for the CDR3: TGTGCCAGCTCATCGCACAAAGCAGATACGCAGTATTTT. This translates into CASSSHKADTQYF.

This rearrangement joins TRBV20-1 to TRBJ2-3; 13 nucleotides match TRBD2. The V and J ends lost 6 bases and 4 bases, in that order; junction bases with no gene match: 7. The CDR3 has 15 residues. Germline-derived CDR1 and CDR2 are DFQATT and SNEGSKA (reference sequence). CDR3 region: CSARSGLAGADTQYF. In nucleotides, the CDR3 is TGCAGTGCCCGATCAGGACTAGCGGGAGCAGATACGCAGTATTTT.

This chain connects TRBV20-1 to TRBJ2-1; maybe TRBD2 (6 bases). The CDR3 has 16 residues. Germline assignment: CDR1 DFQATT and CDR2 SNEGSKA (reference sequence). V was trimmed by 2 bases and J by 2 bases, leaving 16 bases between them. The CDR3 loop is CSARPSGTATYNEQFF. The CDR3 DNA follows: TGCAGTGCTAGACCCTCAGGGACTGCAACCTACAATGAGCAGTTCTTC.